These 27 T cell receptor beta chains share one sample of origin, sequenced in a study of blood T cells in healthy people across ages. A second PCR of about 7 to 12 cycles used a sample-barcoded 5' primer and a J-beta primer mix. Via MiXCR, TCRdb re-called the 5' RACE reads, giving one row per CDR3 protein. This sample has around 1.5 million distinct CDR3 sequences, with 30% to 35% found just once. The sequencing input was blood. The receptor source for this set is a woman between 25 and 40 years old in good health.

This clonotype showed up just a few times. The chain carries TRBV12-5 and TRBJ2-5; tentative D call: TRBD1 (6 bases). The V end lost 3 bases, the J end lost 2 bases, and 22 bases lay between the germline ends. Looked up from germline, CDR1 is LGHNT and CDR2 is FRNRAP. This CDR3 is 18 amino acids long. CDR3 DNA: TGTGCTAGTGGTTTAAACGGACAGCTAATTGTCCCACAAGAGACCCAGTACTTC. This encodes CASGLNGQLIVPQETQYF.

The chain has TRBV6-5 and TRBJ2-7; TRBD2 matches 7 bases. Trimming cost V 7 bases and J 0 bases; bases outside gene matches: 9. The germline gives CDR1 MNHEY, CDR2 SVGAGI. The CDR3 spans 15 residues. The CDR3 coding sequence is TGTGCCAGCATTCTTAGACGGGGGGTCTCCTACGAGCAGTACTTC. Translated: CASILRRGVSYEQYF.

This clonotype occurred a few times. The V and J genes are TRBV7-3 and TRBJ1-5; 9 bases agree with TRBD1. Germline V gene lookup returns CDR1 SGHTA and CDR2 FQGTGA. V gave up 4 bases and J gave up 0 bases; unmatched junction bases: 13. The CDR3 spans 19 residues. In nucleotides, the CDR3 is TGTGCCAGCAGCTCGCAACAGGGGGCGGCCCAATATAGCAATCAGCCCCAGCATTTT. Translation gives CASSSQQGAAQYSNQPQHF.

In its sample, this clonotype was seen a few times. V and J are TRBV29-1 and TRBJ1-2; D might be TRBD1 (5 bases). CDR1 is SQVTM, CDR2 ANQGSEA, per germline. Trimming pared 4 bases from V and 7 bases from J, leaving 16 bases between. The CDR3 is 13 residues long. CDR3 amino acids: CSVAPRGDLGYTF. The DNA of the CDR3 is TGCAGCGTTGCCCCCCGGGGGGACCTTGGCTACACCTTC.

V and J are TRBV4-1 and TRBJ2-3; 12 bases are a match to TRBD2. The CDR3 contains 17 residues. V trimming: 1 base; J trimming: 2 bases; junction bases outside the gene matches: 4. Germline V gives CDR1 MGHRA, CDR2 YSYEKL. CDR3 DNA sequence: TGCGCCAGCAGCCAAGCCCGGACTAGCGGGGTCACAGATACGCAGTATTTT. Protein: CASSQARTSGVTDTQYF.

This clonotype was seen a handful of times. The V gene is TRBV10-3, the J gene TRBJ2-7; D might be TRBD1 or TRBD2, each matching 5 bases. Trimming removed 7 bases at V and 2 bases at J, with 15 bases between. The CDR3 totals 14 residues. Germline CDR1 reads ENHRY; CDR2 reads SYGVKD. CDR3: CAIKRDLATYEQYF. The DNA for the CDR3 is TGTGCCATCAAGAGGGACCTAGCTACCTACGAGCAGTACTTC.

The gene calls are TRBV7-6 and TRBJ2-5; 9 nucleotides agree with TRBD1. The V and J ends lost 1 base and 4 bases, in that order; junction bases with no gene match: 7. The CDR3 is 16 amino acids. Germline CDR1 and CDR2: SGHVS and FNYEAQ. CDR3 in amino acids: CASSLGPGQGIETQYF. The CDR3 coding sequence is TGTGCCAGCAGCTTAGGCCCGGGACAGGGAATAGAGACCCAGTACTTC.

This chain links TRBV12-3 or TRBV12-4 with TRBJ1-4, with no clear D. V was clipped by 6 bases and J by 6 bases, with 17 bases between them. The CDR3 has 15 amino acids. CDR3 sequence reads: CASSQRTGAYEKLFF. CDR3 bases: TGTGCCAGCAGCCAAAGGACCGGAGCCTATGAAAAACTGTTTTTT.

The chain has TRBV12-3 or TRBV12-4 and TRBJ2-7; D not resolved. The CDR3 runs 13 residues. The V and J ends lost 6 bases and 7 bases respectively, with 16 bases between them. CDR3 sequence (DNA): TGTGCCAGCAGCCCATCCTCGCCCGGAGAGCAGTACTTC. Its translation: CASSPSSPGEQYF.

About this clonotype: Possible read error: a much larger clone is one base away. V and J are TRBV5-1 and TRBJ2-5, with 8 bases identical to TRBD2. With V trimmed by 1 base and J by 13 bases, 9 bases remained unmatched. Per the germline V gene, CDR1 is SGHRS and CDR2 is YFSETQ. The CDR3 extends over 13 amino acids. Here the CDR3 reads CASSLPGGNERYF. CDR3 DNA: TGCGCCAGCAGCTTGCCGGGGGGGAACGAGCGGTACTTC.

The CDR3 coding sequence is TGTGCCAGCAGTCGTAACACGGGGGTGTCCTACGAGCAGTACTTC. Translated, it gives CASSRNTGVSYEQYF. V is TRBV28 and J is TRBJ2-7; possibly TRBD2 for D (6 bases). V was shortened by 5 bases and J by 1 base, with 15 bases between the two germline ends. From germline, CDR1 is MDHEN and CDR2 SYDVKM. CDR3 length: 15 residues. Together with reference TRBV28 and TRBJ2-7, the CDR3 gives the full variable domain: DVKVTQSSRYLVKRTGEKVFLECVQDMDHENMFWYRQDPGLGLRLIYFSYDVKMKEKGDIPEGYSVSREKKERFSLILESASTNQTSMYLCASSRNTGVSYEQYFGPGTRLTVT.

The chain couples TRBV4-2 to TRBJ1-5; 8 positions match TRBD1. The CDR3 loop spans 15 amino acids. V was pared by 2 bases and J by 2 bases, with 2 bases of the junction left unmatched. The germline CDR1 and CDR2 sequences are LGHNA and YNFKEQ. The CDR3 is CASSQKQGGNQPQHF. CDR3 sequence (DNA): TGTGCCAGCAGCCAAAAACAGGGGGGCAATCAGCCCCAGCATTTT.

The chain carries TRBV7-6 and TRBJ2-7, with D possibly being TRBD1 or TRBD2 (6 bases each). Germline V CDR1 and CDR2: SGHVS, FNYEAQ. This CDR3 region has 18 residues. V lost 3 bases and J lost 0, with 21 bases in between. The CDR3 DNA reads TGTGCCAGCAGCTTGGGTGCCCGAGGGGGGATTAGCTCCTACGAGCAGTACTTC. Protein sequence: CASSLGARGGISSYEQYF.

The CDR3 nucleotides are TGTGCCAGCACGTGGGGACAGGGTAGCACAGATACGCAGTATTTT. It is translated as CASTWGQGSTDTQYF. The chain recombines TRBV9 with TRBJ2-3, with TRBD1 matching over 9 bases. J was trimmed by 0 bases and V by 6 bases; bases with no gene match: 5. Germline CDR1 and CDR2: SGDLS and YYNGEE. This CDR3 is 15 amino acids long.

This clonotype has at least ten counts. The V and J genes are TRBV7-9 and TRBJ2-7, with no clear D. Trimming removed 4 bases from V and 7 bases from J, with 20 bases in between. Germline-derived CDR1 and CDR2 are SEHNR and FQNEAQ (reference sequence). This CDR3 is 15 amino acids long. In DNA form, the CDR3 reads TGTGCCAGCAGCTCTTCTTGGCGGCCCTACGAAGAGCAGTACTTC. Translated: CASSSSWRPYEEQYF.

This chain uses TRBV3-1 with TRBJ2-7; 11 bases are a match to TRBD2. The J call may be faulty, since TRBJ2-5 better matches the DNA end. The germline V gene has CDR1 LGHDT and CDR2 YNNKEL (reference sequence). The CDR3 sequence is 16 residues long. The CDR3 here is CASSQDQLAGVETQYF. The DNA for the CDR3 is TGTGCCAGCAGCCAAGATCAACTAGCGGGAGTGGAGACCCAGTACTTC.

The gene calls are TRBV5-1 and TRBJ2-3; D may correspond to TRBD1 or TRBD2 (5 bases each). V lost 7 bases, J lost 1 base, and 10 bases lay in between. The CDR3 is 13 residues long. Germline-derived CDR1 and CDR2 are SGHRS and YFSETQ. DNA for the CDR3: TGCGCCAGCTTCGGGGCGGGCACAGATACGCAGTATTTT. It codes for CASFGAGTDTQYF.

In its sample, this clonotype was seen a few times. Possible read error: a much larger clone is one base away. The J gene is TRBJ2-1, the V gene TRBV12-3 or TRBV12-4, with D perhaps given as TRBD1 or TRBD2 (5 bases each). With 6 bases removed from V and 4 bases from J, the gap between germline ends came to 10 bases. The CDR3 runs to 13 residues. The CDR3: CASRVGTYNEQFF. Here the CDR3 DNA reads TGTGCCAGCAGGGTAGGGACGTACAATGAGCAGTTCTTC.

This clonotype was detected only once. The junction departs from germline at one end; a sequencing error may be responsible. The rearrangement uses TRBV5-1 and TRBJ2-5, with 8 bases that match TRBD2. The CDR3 loop spans 14 amino acids. In germline, CDR1 is SGHRS, CDR2 YFSETQ. The CDR3 nucleotides are TGCGCCAGCAGTTTTAGCGGGGCCCAAGAGACCCCGTACTTC. Protein: CASSFSGAQETPYF.

This clonotype was seen at least ten times. The gene calls are TRBV29-1 and TRBJ2-7, with 12 bases identical to TRBD1. In germline, CDR1 is SQVTM, CDR2 ANQGSEA. The CDR3 covers 14 residues. J lost 7 bases, V lost 6 bases, and 10 bases had no gene match. The CDR3 DNA is TGCAGCGTAGCCCCGGGACAGGGGGCGAGGGAGCAGTACTTC. Protein: CSVAPGQGAREQYF.

V gene TRBV20-1 combines with J gene TRBJ1-1; no reliable D call. The CDR3 loop spans 14 amino acids. V dropped 0 bases and J dropped 1 base, with 9 bases sitting between them. CDR1 is DFQATT, CDR2 SNEGSKA, per germline (reference sequence). The CDR3 region is CSAREVRTNTEAFF. In DNA form, the CDR3 reads TGCAGTGCTAGAGAGGTGCGGACGAACACTGAAGCTTTCTTT.

This clonotype has a count of ten or more. CDR3 amino acids: CASSRLGAYEQYF. CDR3 sequence (DNA): TGTGCCAGCAGCCGACTCGGAGCCTACGAGCAGTACTTC. V is TRBV7-2 and J is TRBJ2-7; D is unresolved. This CDR3 region has 13 residues. The V end was cut by 5 bases, the J end by 2 bases, with 10 bases between. Germline CDR1 is SGHTA and CDR2 is FQGNSA.

The sample holds a few counts of this clonotype. This chain links TRBV4-2 with TRBJ2-3, with D maybe TRBD2 (5 bases). V lost 2 bases to trimming and J lost 2 bases, with 8 bases between them. This CDR3 contains 14 residues. Germline loops: CDR1 LGHNA, CDR2 YNFKEQ. For the CDR3, the DNA is TGTGCCAGCAGCCAACTAGCCCACACAGATACGCAGTATTTT. This sequence encodes CASSQLAHTDTQYF.

This clonotype occurred once. This chain connects TRBV28 to TRBJ2-3; the match to TRBD2 covers 10 bases. The V gene end was trimmed by 7 bases and the J gene end by 4 bases; junction bases not matched to a gene: 8. Germline assignment: CDR1 MDHEN and CDR2 SYDVKM. The CDR3 has 15 residues. This CDR3 is CASTIAGGIADTQYF. The CDR3 DNA sequence: TGTGCCAGCACCATAGCGGGAGGAATTGCAGATACGCAGTATTTT.

Here the CDR3 DNA reads TGTGCCAGCAGCCAATCGCAGGTTGGAGATACGCAGTATTTT. Its protein product is CASSQSQVGDTQYF. The rearrangement uses TRBV16 and TRBJ2-3; D uncertain. Germline loops: CDR1 KGHSY, CDR2 FQNENV. The CDR3 totals 14 residues. V lost 0 bases and J lost 5, with 9 bases in between. The full variable domain, completed using reference TRBV16 and TRBJ2-3, is GEEVAQTPKHLVRGEGQKAKLYCAPIKGHSYVFWYQQVLKNEFKFLISFQNENVFDETGMPKERFSAKCLPNSPCSLEIQATKLEDSAVYFCASSQSQVGDTQYFGPGTRLTVL.

This clonotype occurred a few times. J is TRBJ1-4 and V is TRBV7-8; TRBD1 is a possible D gene (5 bases). The CDR3 length is 14 residues. CDR1 SGHVS and CDR2 FQNEAQ come from the germline V gene. V lost 1 base and J lost 13, with 16 bases in between. CDR3 amino acids: CASSLDLDSLGLFF. The DNA of the CDR3 is TGTGCCAGCAGCTTAGACCTAGACAGCTTGGGACTGTTTTTT.

This rearrangement joins TRBV7-9 to TRBJ2-1, with D perhaps matching TRBD2 (5 bases). Germline values: CDR1 SEHNR, CDR2 FQNEAQ (reference sequence). CDR3 length: 15 residues. Trimming shortened V by 1 base and J by 1 base, and 8 bases separated the two germline ends. CDR3 sequence reads: CASSLVGLSYNEQFF. The CDR3 DNA is TGTGCCAGCAGCTTAGTTGGACTGTCCTACAATGAGCAGTTCTTC.